These 21 T cell receptor beta chains originate from one sample sequenced in a study of T cells after yellow fever vaccination (dated by TCRdb to the late 2010s). Library method: 5' RACE. Sequenced on an Illumina NovaSeq 6000. The public reads were reprocessed in TCRdb via fastp at Q25 and MiXCR, keeping in-frame beta chains. Entries that share a CDR3 protein sequence are merged under the most common genes and DNA. Here the sample has 350,000 to 550,000 distinct CDR3 sequences; around 20% occur a single time. The ten most abundant clones make up roughly a sixth of the sample. The treatment or condition label here, explained by the study, means: live attenuated yellow fever vaccine strain. The material sequenced was PBMCs, taken before the yellow fever booster vaccination. These TCRs come from a man aged 18 to 29 who received the YFV17D yellow fever vaccine.

This clonotype has a handful of counts. The chain combines TRBV3-1 with TRBJ2-4; no reliable D call. CDR1 is LGHDT and CDR2 is YNNKEL in the germline V gene (reference sequence). The V gene lost 0 bases and the J gene lost 15 bases, with 12 bases spanning the gap. The CDR3 is made up of 12 amino acids. The CDR3 DNA follows: TGTGCCAGCAGCCAAGATTCCCAGAGGTGGTACTTC. Translation gives CASSQDSQRWYF.

This clonotype was seen more than once but under ten times. This sequence joins TRBV10-3 and TRBJ2-2; the match to TRBD1 covers 12 bases. V trimming: 4 bases; J trimming: 0 bases; junction bases outside the gene matches: 12. Germline CDR1 reads ENHRY; CDR2 reads SYGVKD. This CDR3 is 20 amino acids long. The CDR3 is CAISAPAGTGGPTNTGELFF. In nucleotides, the CDR3 is TGTGCCATCAGTGCCCCGGCCGGGACAGGGGGCCCCACGAACACCGGGGAGCTGTTTTTT.

This clonotype was picked up a small number of times. The chain has TRBV7-2 and TRBJ2-3; D unclear. The CDR3 length is 14 residues. Deletions cut 5 bases from V and 4 bases from J, with 13 bases between. In germline, CDR1 is SGHTA, CDR2 FQGNSA. CDR3: CASSPSTKADTQYF. CDR3 in DNA: TGTGCCAGCAGCCCCTCGACAAAAGCAGATACGCAGTATTTT.

This clonotype was picked up a small number of times. The chain links TRBV20-1 to TRBJ1-5; no definite D call. The CDR3 runs 13 residues. Looked up from germline, CDR1 is DFQATT and CDR2 is SNEGSKA (reference sequence). V was shortened by 6 bases and J by 4 bases, with 13 bases between the two germline ends. The CDR3 DNA follows: TGCAGTGCCATCCCCGGAGGGAATCAGCCCCAGCATTTT. Amino acids: CSAIPGGNQPQHF.

Concerning this clonotype itself: One end of the junction does not line up with germline, which may come from a read error. The rearrangement uses TRBV20-1 and TRBJ1-1; possible D gene TRBD1, 6 bases. Germline CDR1 DFQATT, CDR2 SNEGSKA (reference sequence). The CDR3 is 10 amino acids. As DNA, the CDR3 is TGCAGTGCTATTAACAGGGAATATTTATTT. This codes for CSAINREYLF.

This clonotype showed up just a few times. The chain joins TRBV7-2 to TRBJ1-3, with D unresolved. Per germline, CDR1 SGHTA and CDR2 FQGNSA. CDR3 length: 13 amino acids. Trimming took off 6 bases at V and 3 bases at J, with 9 bases between the two ends. The CDR3 nucleotides are TGTGCCAGCAGTTGGACCCTTGGAAACACCATATATTTT. Amino acids: CASSWTLGNTIYF.

This sequence joins TRBV3-1 and TRBJ2-3; D may correspond to TRBD1 or TRBD2 (5 bases each). Looked up from germline, CDR1 is LGHDT and CDR2 is YNNKEL (reference sequence). V was trimmed by 3 bases and J by 3 bases, leaving 16 bases between them. CDR3 size: 16 residues. Written as DNA, the CDR3 is TGTGCCAGCAGCCAGGGTGTGGGACGGAGGACAGATACGCAGTATTTT. Translating it yields CASSQGVGRRTDTQYF.

The chain is built from TRBV27 and TRBJ1-5; D is perhaps TRBD1 (6 bases). The V gene lost 6 bases and the J gene lost 5 bases, with 17 bases spanning the gap. Germline CDR1 and CDR2: MNHEY and SMNVEV (reference sequence). The CDR3 spans 15 residues. In DNA form, the CDR3 reads TGTGCCAGCAGGGGTAATGGGGGCTCGGATCAGCCCCAGCATTTT. This codes for CASRGNGGSDQPQHF.

In this sample, this clonotype turned up a few times. The chain carries TRBV6-6 and TRBJ1-1, with no clear D. The germline gives CDR1 MNHNY, CDR2 SVGAGI (reference sequence). V was pared by 6 bases and J by 9 bases, with 23 bases between. The CDR3 is 15 residues long. The CDR3 nucleotides read TGTGCCAGCAGACCTGGACGGGCTGAAAAATTTCAAGCTTTCTTT. Translating gives CASRPGRAEKFQAFF.

This clonotype came up many times. This chain joins TRBV18 and TRBJ2-5, with D unresolved. This CDR3 contains 12 residues. Germline assignment: CDR1 KGHSH and CDR2 LQKENI. V lost 5 bases and J lost 5, with 9 bases in between. The CDR3 DNA sequence: TGTGCCAGCTCAAGGGTGGACGAGACCCAGTACTTC. Translating it yields CASSRVDETQYF.

This clonotype occurred a few times. The chain combines TRBV12-3 or TRBV12-4 with TRBJ2-1, with TRBD1 identical over 9 bases. CDR3 length equals 12 residues. With 6 bases clipped from V and 8 bases from J, the junction kept 2 bases outside the gene matches. DNA of the CDR3: TGTGCCAGCAGAACAGGGGGCTATGAGCAGTTCTTC. Its translation is CASRTGGYEQFF.

This clonotype was observed a few times. The rearrangement uses TRBV19 and TRBJ2-1, with D possibly matching TRBD2 (5 bases). Per the germline V gene, CDR1 is LNHDA and CDR2 is SQIVND (reference sequence). The length of the CDR3 is 12 residues. V lost 6 bases to trimming and J lost 14 bases, with 17 bases between them. In DNA, the CDR3 is TGTGCCAGTAGCGGAACCGGGGTCGAGGAGTTCTTC. It specifies CASSGTGVEEFF.

The rearrangement joins TRBV29-1 to TRBJ2-5; TRBD1 matches at 9 bases. The trim removed 6 bases at V and 5 bases at J, leaving 10 bases unmatched. This CDR3 has 14 amino acids. Looked up from germline, CDR1 is SQVTM and CDR2 is ANQGSEA. The CDR3 region is CSVALGTGRETQYF. The CDR3 DNA reads TGCAGCGTCGCCTTAGGGACAGGGAGGGAGACCCAGTACTTC.

The table lists this clonotype with a few counts. The chain recombines TRBV6-2 or TRBV6-3 with TRBJ2-2; 9 positions agree with TRBD1. Germline V lookup: CDR1 MNHEY, CDR2 SVGEGT. The CDR3 totals 15 residues. Unmatched junction bases numbered 6, after V lost 5 bases and J lost 5 bases. CDR3 DNA: TGTGCCAGCAGTACATTCGGGACAGGGACCGGGGAGCTGTTTTTT. It translates to CASSTFGTGTGELFF.

This rearrangement joins TRBV18 to TRBJ2-7; D gene uncertain. This CDR3 spans 11 amino acids. The V and J ends lost 4 bases and 4 bases respectively, with 5 bases between them. CDR1 is KGHSH, CDR2 LQKENI, per germline. The CDR3 sequence is CASSLKYEQYF. Here the CDR3 DNA reads TGTGCCAGCTCACTAAAATACGAGCAGTACTTC.

J is TRBJ2-3 and V is TRBV5-4, with 11 bases aligning to TRBD2. V trimming: 0 bases; J trimming: 2 bases; junction bases outside the gene matches: 8. This CDR3 contains 18 residues. Germline V gene lookup returns CDR1 SGHNT and CDR2 YYREEE (reference sequence). The CDR3 nucleotides read TGTGCCAGCAGCTTGGATTGGTCTAGCGGGGGGATCACAGATACGCAGTATTTT. Its translation: CASSLDWSSGGITDTQYF. The entire variable domain, with the rest obtained from reference TRBV5-4 and TRBJ2-3, is as follows: ETGVTQSPTHLIKTRGQQVTLRCSSQSGHNTVSWYQQALGQGPQFIFQYYREEENGRGNFPPRFSGLQFPNYSSELNVNALELDDSALYLCASSLDWSSGGITDTQYFGPGTRLTVL.

The V gene is TRBV4-3, the J gene TRBJ1-6; D is perhaps TRBD1 (5 bases). CDR1 is LGHNA, CDR2 YSLEER, per germline. The CDR3 runs to 15 residues. Trimming shortened V by 0 bases and J by 9 bases, and 12 bases separated the two germline ends. The CDR3 loop is CASSQDRQGGSPLHF. The CDR3 bases are TGCGCCAGCAGCCAAGATAGGCAGGGTGGTTCACCCCTCCACTTT.

In its sample, this clonotype was seen a few times. The chain employs TRBV10-3 and TRBJ1-2; possible D gene TRBD1, 5 bases. The CDR3 loop spans 16 amino acids. The V gene's germline CDR1 is ENHRY and CDR2 SYGVKD. The V gene lost 1 base and the J gene lost 6 bases, with 18 bases spanning the gap. This chain's CDR3 is CAISEFFTGTSDGYTF. In nucleotides, the CDR3 is TGTGCCATCAGTGAGTTCTTTACGGGGACGTCCGATGGCTACACCTTC.

The V gene is TRBV1, the J gene TRBJ2-1. TRBV1 is described as a pseudogene. The CDR3 is 12 amino acids. The CDR3 DNA reads TGCACCAGCAGACATGAGGAGACTGAGCAGTTCTTC. Amino acid sequence: CTSRHEETEQFF.

This clonotype was observed once. This chain connects TRBV5-1 to TRBJ2-1, with 7 positions matching TRBD2. Germline V gene sequence: CDR1 SGHRS, CDR2 YFSETQ. This CDR3 comprises 13 residues. The V and J ends lost 2 bases and 11 bases, in that order; junction bases with no gene match: 7. The CDR3 region has the DNA TGCGCCAGCAGCTTCGGCGGGGGAGGCAAGCAGTTCTTC. Protein product: CASSFGGGGKQFF.

The chain is built from TRBV29-1 and TRBJ2-7; TRBD1 aligns across 8 bases. Germline CDR1 SQVTM, CDR2 ANQGSEA. J lost 2 bases, V lost 4 bases, and 4 bases had no gene match. This CDR3 is 13 amino acids long. CDR3 residues: CSVGRDRTYEQYV. The CDR3, as DNA: TGCAGCGTTGGCCGGGACAGGACCTACGAGCAGTACGTC.